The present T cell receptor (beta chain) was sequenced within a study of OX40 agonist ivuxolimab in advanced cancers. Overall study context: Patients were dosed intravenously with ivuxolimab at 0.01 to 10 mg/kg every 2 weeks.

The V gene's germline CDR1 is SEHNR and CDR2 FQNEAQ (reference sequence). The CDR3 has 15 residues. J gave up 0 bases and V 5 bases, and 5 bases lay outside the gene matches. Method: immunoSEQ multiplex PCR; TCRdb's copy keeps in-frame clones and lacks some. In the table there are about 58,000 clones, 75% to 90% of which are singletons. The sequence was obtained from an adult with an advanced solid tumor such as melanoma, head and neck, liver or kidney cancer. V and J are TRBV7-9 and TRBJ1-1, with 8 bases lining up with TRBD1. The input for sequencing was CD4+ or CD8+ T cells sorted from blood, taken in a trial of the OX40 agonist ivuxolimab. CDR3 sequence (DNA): TGTGCCAGCAGCGGCCGGACAGGGCTGAACACTGAAGCTTTCTTT. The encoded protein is CASSGRTGLNTEAFF. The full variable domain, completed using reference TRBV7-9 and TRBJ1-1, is DTGVSQNPRHKITKRGQNVTFRCDPISEHNRLYWYRQTLGQGPEFLTYFQNEAQLEKSRLLSDRFSAERPKGSFSTLEIQRTEQGDSAMYLCASSGRTGLNTEAFFGQGTRLTVV.